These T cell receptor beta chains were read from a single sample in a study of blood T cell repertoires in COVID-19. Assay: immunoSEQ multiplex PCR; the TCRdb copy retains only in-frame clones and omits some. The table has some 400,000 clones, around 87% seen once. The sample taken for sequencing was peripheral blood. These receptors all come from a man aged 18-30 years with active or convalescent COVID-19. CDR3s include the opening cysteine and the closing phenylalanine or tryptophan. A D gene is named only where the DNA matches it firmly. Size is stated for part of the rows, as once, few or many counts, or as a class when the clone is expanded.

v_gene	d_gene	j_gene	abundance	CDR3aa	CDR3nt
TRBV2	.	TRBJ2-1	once	CASSDSGEQFF	TGTGCCAGCAGTGATTCCGGTGAGCAGTTCTTC
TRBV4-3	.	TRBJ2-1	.	CASSRTGSSYNEQFF	TGCGCCAGCAGCCGCACAGGGAGCTCCTACAATGAGCAGTTCTTC
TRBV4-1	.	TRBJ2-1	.	CASSQDWGLAAYNEQFF	TGCGCCAGCAGCCAAGATTGGGGGCTAGCAGCTTACAATGAGCAGTTCTTC
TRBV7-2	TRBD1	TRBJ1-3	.	CASSSGGAGGNTIYF	TGTGCCAGCAGTTCAGGGGGCGCGGGAGGAAACACCATATATTTT
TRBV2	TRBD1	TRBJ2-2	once	CASSDFGRRGLTGELFF	TGTGCCAGCAGTGACTTTGGACGAAGGGGGCTCACCGGGGAGCTGTTTTTT
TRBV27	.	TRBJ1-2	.	CASSSGLGYTF	TGTGCCAGCAGTTCTGGGCTCGGCTACACCTTC
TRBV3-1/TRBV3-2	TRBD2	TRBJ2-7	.	CASSDYGGENSYEQYF	TGTGCCAGCAGCGACTACGGGGGGGAGAACTCCTACGAGCAGTACTTC
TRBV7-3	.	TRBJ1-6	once	CASSRGGNSPLHF	TGTGCCAGCAGCCGGGGGGGAAATTCACCCCTCCACTTT
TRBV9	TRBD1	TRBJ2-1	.	CASSEGQGFGEQFF	TGTGCCAGCAGTGAAGGACAGGGTTTCGGTGAGCAGTTCTTC
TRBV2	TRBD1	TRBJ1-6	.	CASSSTGGDSPLHF	TGTGCCAGCAGCTCGACAGGGGGCGATTCACCCCTCCACTTT
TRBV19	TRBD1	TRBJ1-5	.	CASSKGQGGTFGNQPQHF	TGTGCCAGTAGTAAGGGACAGGGGGGTACGTTTGGCAATCAGCCCCAGCATTTT
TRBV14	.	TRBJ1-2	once	CASSQDVSGAGGYTF	TGTGCCAGCAGCCAAGATGTTTCAGGGGCGGGTGGCTACACCTTC
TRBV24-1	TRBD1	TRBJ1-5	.	CATSEQTGGTRGPNQPQHF	TGTGCCACCAGTGAGCAGACAGGGGGAACCAGGGGTCCGAATCAGCCCCAGCATTTT
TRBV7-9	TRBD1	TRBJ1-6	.	CASRTEGQNNSPLHF	TGTGCCAGCAGAACCGAGGGACAGAATAATTCACCCCTCCACTTT
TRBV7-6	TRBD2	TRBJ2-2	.	CASSPRTSSTGELFF	TGTGCCAGCAGCCCGCGGACTAGCTCAACCGGGGAGCTGTTTTTT
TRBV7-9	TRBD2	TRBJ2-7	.	CASSHRLAGHSYEQYF	TGTGCCAGCAGCCATCGACTAGCGGGACACTCCTACGAGCAGTACTTC
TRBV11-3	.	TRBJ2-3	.	CASSSRTATDTQYF	TGTGCCAGCAGCTCGAGGACAGCCACAGATACGCAGTATTTT
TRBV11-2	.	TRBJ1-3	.	CASSTRDWSSGNTIYF	TGTGCCAGCAGCACCCGGGACTGGAGCTCTGGAAACACCATATATTTT
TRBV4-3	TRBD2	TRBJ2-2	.	CASSQDGTRTGELFF	TGCGCCAGCAGCCAAGACGGGACTAGGACCGGGGAGCTGTTTTTT
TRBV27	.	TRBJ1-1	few	CASHRRGYTEAFF	TGTGCCAGCCACCGTCGGGGGTACACTGAAGCTTTCTTT
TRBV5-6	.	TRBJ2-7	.	CASSLVDVGYEQYF	TGTGCCAGCAGCTTGGTAGATGTTGGCTACGAGCAGTACTTC
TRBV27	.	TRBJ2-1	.	CASSLNGRGPYNEQFF	TGTGCCAGCAGTTTAAATGGGCGGGGGCCTTACAATGAGCAGTTCTTC
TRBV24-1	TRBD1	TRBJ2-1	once	CATSDPGTGRSYNEQFF	TGTGCCACCAGTGACCCCGGGACAGGAAGAAGTTACAATGAGCAGTTCTTC
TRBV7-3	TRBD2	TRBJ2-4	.	CASSPRASGELGGNIQYF	TGTGCCAGCAGCCCACGGGCTAGCGGGGAGCTAGGGGGAAACATTCAGTACTTC
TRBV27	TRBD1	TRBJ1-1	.	CASSAGGLNTEAFF	TGTGCCAGCAGTGCAGGGGGGTTGAACACTGAAGCTTTCTTT
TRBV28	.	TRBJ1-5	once	CASRTQGGNQPQHF	TGTGCCAGCAGGACACAGGGTGGCAATCAGCCCCAGCATTTT
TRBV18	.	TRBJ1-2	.	CASSPSLSYGYTF	TGTGCCAGCTCACCCTCTTTGAGCTATGGCTACACCTTC
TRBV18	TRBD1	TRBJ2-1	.	CASSPGTGGPQFF	TGTGCCAGCTCACCCGGGACAGGGGGACCTCAGTTCTTC
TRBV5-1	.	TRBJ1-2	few	CASSRDGGANGYTF	TGCGCCAGCAGCCGGGACGGCGGGGCCAATGGCTACACCTTC
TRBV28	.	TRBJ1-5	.	CAANRVSNQPQHF	TGTGCCGCTAACAGGGTTAGCAATCAGCCCCAGCATTTT
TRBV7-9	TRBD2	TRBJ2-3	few	CATPSGLAGDTQYF	TGTGCCACCCCTAGTGGTCTAGCGGGAGATACGCAGTATTTT
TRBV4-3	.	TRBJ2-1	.	CASSQALSSYNEQFF	TGCGCCAGCAGCCAAGCCCTTAGCTCCTACAATGAGCAGTTCTTC
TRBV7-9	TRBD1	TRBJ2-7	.	CASDDRGRYEQYF	TGTGCCAGCGACGACAGGGGGCGGTACGAGCAGTACTTC
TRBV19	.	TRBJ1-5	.	CASSIVYRGNQPQHF	TGTGCCAGTAGTATCGTATACAGGGGCAATCAGCCCCAGCATTTT
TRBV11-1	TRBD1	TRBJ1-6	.	CASSLTGGGSPLHF	TGTGCCAGCAGCTTGACAGGGGGCGGTTCACCCCTCCACTTT
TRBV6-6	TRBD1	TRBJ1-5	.	CASRDQGGNQPQHF	TGTGCCAGCAGGGATCAGGGGGGCAATCAGCCCCAGCATTTT
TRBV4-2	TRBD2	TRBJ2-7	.	CASSHTGTSSYEQYF	TGTGCCAGCAGCCACACCGGGACTAGCTCCTACGAGCAGTACTTC
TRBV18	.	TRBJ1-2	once	CASRQAGAIYGYTF	TGTGCCAGCCGACAGGCAGGGGCTATTTATGGCTACACCTTC
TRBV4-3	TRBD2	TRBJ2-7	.	CASSHRLAGDPYEQYF	TGCGCCAGCAGCCACAGACTAGCGGGGGACCCCTACGAGCAGTACTTC
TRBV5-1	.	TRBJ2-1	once	CASSLGSVEQFF	TGCGCCAGCAGCTTGGGGTCGGTTGAGCAGTTCTTC